One T cell receptor (beta chain) is described in this entry. What it recognizes is unknown. At one end, the junction sequence differs from germline, possibly due to a read error. This CDR3 is built from 13 residues. CDR1 is MNHEY and CDR2 is SMNVEV in the germline V gene (reference sequence). This record comes from a study of T-cell reconstitution after alpha-beta-depleted transplantation in children. The library targeted TCRbeta and was prepared with unique molecular identifiers. MiXCR, applied by TCRdb to the PCR reads, yields one record per CDR3 protein. The profile covers hundreds of thousands of distinct CDR3 sequences, with less than 15% appearing a single time and about 0.77% taken by the ten largest. Whole-study findings and limits: It was newly produced T cells that mostly accounted for T-cell counts and diversity one year after transplant. Reported findings indicate that, about two months after transplant, alpha-beta T cells came from several hundred expanded clones, which were derived from non-depleted graft cells.

The clonotype originates from a girl aged 2-10 years with congenital amegakaryocytic thrombocytopenia, due to receive a stem cell transplant. Sequences were derived from PBMCs, sampled before TCRalphabeta/CD19-depleted stem cell transplant. The chain carries TRBV27 and TRBJ2-7, with 7 bases lining up with TRBD1. DNA of the CDR3: TGTGCCAGCAGTACAACAGGGGCCCTACCCACCTCCTTC. Amino acids: CASSTTGALPTSF.